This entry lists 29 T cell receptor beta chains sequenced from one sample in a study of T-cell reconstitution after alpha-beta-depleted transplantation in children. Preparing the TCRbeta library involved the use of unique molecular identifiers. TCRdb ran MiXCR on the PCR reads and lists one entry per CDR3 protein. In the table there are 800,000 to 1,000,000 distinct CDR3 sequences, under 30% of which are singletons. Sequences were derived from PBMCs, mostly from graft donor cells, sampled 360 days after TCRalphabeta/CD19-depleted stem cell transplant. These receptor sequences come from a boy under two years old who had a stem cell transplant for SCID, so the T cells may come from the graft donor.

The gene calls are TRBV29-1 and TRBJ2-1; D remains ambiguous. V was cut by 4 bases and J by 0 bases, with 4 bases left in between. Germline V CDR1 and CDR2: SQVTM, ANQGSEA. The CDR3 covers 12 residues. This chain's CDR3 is CSVVLSYNEQFF. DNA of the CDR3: TGCAGCGTTGTTCTCTCCTACAATGAGCAGTTCTTC.

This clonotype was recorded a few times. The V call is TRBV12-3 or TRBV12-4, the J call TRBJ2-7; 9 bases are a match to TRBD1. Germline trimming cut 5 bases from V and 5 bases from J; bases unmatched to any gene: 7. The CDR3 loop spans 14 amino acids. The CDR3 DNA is TGTGCCAGCAGTCCATGGGACAGGGTCGACGAGCAGTACTTC. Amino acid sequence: CASSPWDRVDEQYF.

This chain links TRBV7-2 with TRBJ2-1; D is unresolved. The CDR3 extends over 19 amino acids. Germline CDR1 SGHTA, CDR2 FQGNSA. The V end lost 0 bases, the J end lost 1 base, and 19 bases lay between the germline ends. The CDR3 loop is CASSLATFARTLSYNEQFF. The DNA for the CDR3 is TGTGCCAGCAGCTTAGCCACTTTCGCCCGGACCTTATCCTACAATGAGCAGTTCTTC.

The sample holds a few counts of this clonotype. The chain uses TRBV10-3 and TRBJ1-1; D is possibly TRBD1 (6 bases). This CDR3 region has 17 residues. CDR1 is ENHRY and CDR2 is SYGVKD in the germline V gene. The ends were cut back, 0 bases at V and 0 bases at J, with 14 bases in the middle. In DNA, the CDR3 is TGTGCCATCAGTGAGTCGGCGGGTTGGGACATGAACACTGAAGCTTTCTTT. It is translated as CAISESAGWDMNTEAFF.

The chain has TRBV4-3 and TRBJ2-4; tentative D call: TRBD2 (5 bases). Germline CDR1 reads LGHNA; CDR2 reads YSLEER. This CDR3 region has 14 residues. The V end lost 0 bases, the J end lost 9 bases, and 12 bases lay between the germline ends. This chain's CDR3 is CASSQELLVGIQYF. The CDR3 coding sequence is TGCGCCAGCAGCCAAGAGCTACTAGTTGGCATTCAGTACTTC.

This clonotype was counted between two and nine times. The CDR3 protein is CATEDTSGGAGWTDTQYF. In DNA form, the CDR3 reads TGTGCCACCGAGGACACTAGCGGGGGGGCCGGGTGGACAGATACGCAGTATTTT. The V gene is TRBV10-3, the J gene TRBJ2-3; 13 bases are a match to TRBD2. CDR1 and CDR2 from the germline V gene are ENHRY and SYGVKD. This CDR3 has 18 residues. J gave up 3 bases and V 10 bases, and 16 bases lay outside the gene matches.

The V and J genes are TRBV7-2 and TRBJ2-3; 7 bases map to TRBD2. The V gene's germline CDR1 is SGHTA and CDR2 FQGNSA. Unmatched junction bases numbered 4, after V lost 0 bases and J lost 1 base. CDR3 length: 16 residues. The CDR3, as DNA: TGTGCCAGCAGCTTAGCGTTTGGGGGGGGCACAGATACGCAGTATTTT. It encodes CASSLAFGGGTDTQYF.

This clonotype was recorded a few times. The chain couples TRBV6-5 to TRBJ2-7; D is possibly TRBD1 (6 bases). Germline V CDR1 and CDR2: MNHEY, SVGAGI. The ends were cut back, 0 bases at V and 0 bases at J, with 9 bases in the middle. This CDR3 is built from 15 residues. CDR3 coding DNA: TGTGCCAGCAGTTACTCGATGGGACACTCCTACGAGCAGTACTTC. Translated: CASSYSMGHSYEQYF.

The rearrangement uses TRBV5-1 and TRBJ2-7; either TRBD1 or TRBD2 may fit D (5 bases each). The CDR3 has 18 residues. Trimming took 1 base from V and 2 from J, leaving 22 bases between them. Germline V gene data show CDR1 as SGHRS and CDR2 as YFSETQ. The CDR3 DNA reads TGCGCCAGCAGCTTGATGGGCCTGATACGGGGCGGCACCTACGAGCAGTACTTC. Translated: CASSLMGLIRGGTYEQYF.

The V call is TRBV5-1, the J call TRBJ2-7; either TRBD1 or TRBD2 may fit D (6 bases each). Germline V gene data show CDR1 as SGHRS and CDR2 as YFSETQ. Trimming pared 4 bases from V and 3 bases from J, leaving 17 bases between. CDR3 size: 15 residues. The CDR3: CASSGGTHDYYEQYF. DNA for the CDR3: TGCGCCAGCAGCGGCGGGACACACGATTACTACGAGCAGTACTTC.

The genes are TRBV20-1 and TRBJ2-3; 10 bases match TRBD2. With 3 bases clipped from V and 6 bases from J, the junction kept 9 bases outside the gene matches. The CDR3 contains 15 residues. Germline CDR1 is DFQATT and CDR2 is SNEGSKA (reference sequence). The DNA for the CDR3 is TGCAGTGCTAGGCGCAGCGGGGGGGCAGGGGATACGCAGTATTTT. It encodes CSARRSGGAGDTQYF.

In nucleotides, the CDR3 is TGCAGCGTTGAGTATGGAGGCACCATATATTTT. Its translation: CSVEYGGTIYF. The chain has TRBV29-1 and TRBJ1-3; D is ambiguous. Germline CDR1 is SQVTM and CDR2 is ANQGSEA. The V end was cut by 3 bases, the J end by 9 bases, with 9 bases between. The CDR3 runs 11 residues.

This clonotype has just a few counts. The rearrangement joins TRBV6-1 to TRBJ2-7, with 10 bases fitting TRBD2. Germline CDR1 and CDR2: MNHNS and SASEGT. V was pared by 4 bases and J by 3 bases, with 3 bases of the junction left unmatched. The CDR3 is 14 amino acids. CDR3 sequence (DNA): TGTGCCAGCAGTGGCGGACTAGCGGACTACGAGCAGTACTTC. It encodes CASSGGLADYEQYF.

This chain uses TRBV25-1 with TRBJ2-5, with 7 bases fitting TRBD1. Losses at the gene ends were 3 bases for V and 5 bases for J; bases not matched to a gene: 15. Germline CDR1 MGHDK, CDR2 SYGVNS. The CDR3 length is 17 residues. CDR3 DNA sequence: TGTGCCAGCAGTGATCAGCAAAGGGACAGATGGGGGGAGACCCAGTACTTC. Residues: CASSDQQRDRWGETQYF.

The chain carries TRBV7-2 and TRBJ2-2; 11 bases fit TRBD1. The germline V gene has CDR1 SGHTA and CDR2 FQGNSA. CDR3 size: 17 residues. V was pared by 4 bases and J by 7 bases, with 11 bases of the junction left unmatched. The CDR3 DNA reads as TGTGCCAGCAGCTCACGTCCCGGGACAGGGGGTAACGGGGAGCTGTTTTTT. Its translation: CASSSRPGTGGNGELFF.

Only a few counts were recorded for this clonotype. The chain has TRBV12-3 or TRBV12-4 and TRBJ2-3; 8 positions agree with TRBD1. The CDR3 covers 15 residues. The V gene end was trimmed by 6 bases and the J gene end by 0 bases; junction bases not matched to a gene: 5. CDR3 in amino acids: CASSAGGPSTDTQYF. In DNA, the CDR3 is TGTGCCAGCAGCGCAGGGGGCCCCAGCACAGATACGCAGTATTTT.

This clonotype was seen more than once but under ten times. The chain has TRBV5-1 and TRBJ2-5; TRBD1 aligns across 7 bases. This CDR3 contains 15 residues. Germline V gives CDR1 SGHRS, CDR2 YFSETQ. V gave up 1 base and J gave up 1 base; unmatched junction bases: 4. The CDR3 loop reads CASSLIGQVQETQYF. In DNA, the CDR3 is TGCGCCAGCAGCTTGATTGGACAGGTCCAAGAGACCCAGTACTTC.

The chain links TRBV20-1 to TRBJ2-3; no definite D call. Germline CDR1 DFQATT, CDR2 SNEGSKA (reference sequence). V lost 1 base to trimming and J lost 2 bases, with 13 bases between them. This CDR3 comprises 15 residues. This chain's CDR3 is CSARAVPAFTDTQYF. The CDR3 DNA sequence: TGCAGTGCTAGAGCGGTCCCGGCCTTCACAGATACGCAGTATTTT.

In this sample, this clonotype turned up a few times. The CDR3: CASKLTGSDTQYF. The CDR3 DNA is TGTGCCAGTAAACTGACAGGGTCAGATACGCAGTATTTT. The J gene is TRBJ2-3, the V gene TRBV12-3 or TRBV12-4, with TRBD1 matching 7 bases. The J segment lost 4 bases and the V segment lost 9 bases, leaving 7 bases of the junction unmatched. CDR3 length: 13 residues.

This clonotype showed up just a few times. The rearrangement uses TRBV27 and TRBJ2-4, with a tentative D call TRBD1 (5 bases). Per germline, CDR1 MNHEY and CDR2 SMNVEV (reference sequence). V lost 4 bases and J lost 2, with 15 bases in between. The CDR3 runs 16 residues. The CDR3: CASSSHRKGSKNIQYF. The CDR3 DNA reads TGTGCCAGCAGTTCTCACCGGAAGGGGTCCAAAAACATTCAGTACTTC.

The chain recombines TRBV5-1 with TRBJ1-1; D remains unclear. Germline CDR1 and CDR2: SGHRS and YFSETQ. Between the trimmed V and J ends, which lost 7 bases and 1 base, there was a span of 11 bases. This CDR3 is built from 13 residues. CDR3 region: CASRGHQNTEAFF. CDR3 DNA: TGCGCCAGCCGCGGGCACCAGAACACTGAAGCTTTCTTT.

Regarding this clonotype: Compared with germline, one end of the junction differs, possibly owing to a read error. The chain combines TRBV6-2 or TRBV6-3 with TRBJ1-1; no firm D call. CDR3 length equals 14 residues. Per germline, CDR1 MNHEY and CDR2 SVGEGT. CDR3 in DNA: TGTGCCAGCAGCACTCTCCATCGGACCCTCAATACCACTTTT. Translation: CASSTLHRTLNTTF.

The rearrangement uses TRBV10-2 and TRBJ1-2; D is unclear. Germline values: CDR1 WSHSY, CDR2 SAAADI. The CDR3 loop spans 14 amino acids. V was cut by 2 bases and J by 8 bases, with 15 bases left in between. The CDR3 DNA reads TGCGCCAGCAGTGAGGGCCCAACTATGGGGGGCTACACCTTC. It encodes CASSEGPTMGGYTF.

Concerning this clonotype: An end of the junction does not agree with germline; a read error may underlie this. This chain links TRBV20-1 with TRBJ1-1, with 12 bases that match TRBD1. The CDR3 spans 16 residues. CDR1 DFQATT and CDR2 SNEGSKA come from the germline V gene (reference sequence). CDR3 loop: CSDRGGQGALGTEAFF. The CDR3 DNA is TGCAGTGATAGAGGGGGACAGGGGGCTTTAGGCACTGAAGCTTTCTTT.

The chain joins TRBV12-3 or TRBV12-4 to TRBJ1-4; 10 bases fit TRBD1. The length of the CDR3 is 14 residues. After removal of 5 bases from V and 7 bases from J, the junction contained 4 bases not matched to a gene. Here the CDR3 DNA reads TGTGCCAGCAGTAAACGGGACAGGGGTGAAAAACTGTTTTTT. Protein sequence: CASSKRDRGEKLFF.

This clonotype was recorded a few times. The CDR3 sequence is CASSQRGQGAETGELFF. The CDR3, as DNA: TGCGCCAGCAGCCAAAGGGGGCAGGGGGCCGAGACCGGGGAGCTGTTTTTT. The J gene is TRBJ2-2, the V gene TRBV4-3, with 8 bases matching TRBD1. The CDR3 consists of 17 residues. Trimming removed 2 bases from V and 5 bases from J; junction bases left unmatched: 10. Per the germline V gene, CDR1 is LGHNA and CDR2 is YSLEER.

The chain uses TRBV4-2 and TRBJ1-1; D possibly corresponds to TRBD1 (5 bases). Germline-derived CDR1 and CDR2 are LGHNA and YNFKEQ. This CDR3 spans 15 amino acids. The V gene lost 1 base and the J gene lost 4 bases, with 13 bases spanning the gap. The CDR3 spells CASSQAGPQFTEAFF. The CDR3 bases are TGTGCCAGCAGCCAAGCGGGACCCCAGTTCACTGAAGCTTTCTTT.

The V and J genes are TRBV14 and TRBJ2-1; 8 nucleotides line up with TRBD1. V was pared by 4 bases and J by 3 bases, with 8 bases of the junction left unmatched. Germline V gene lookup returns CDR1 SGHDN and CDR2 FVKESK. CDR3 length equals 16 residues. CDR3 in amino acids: CASSLYQGAIYNEQFF. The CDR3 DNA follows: TGTGCCAGCAGCCTCTACCAGGGGGCCATCTACAATGAGCAGTTCTTC.

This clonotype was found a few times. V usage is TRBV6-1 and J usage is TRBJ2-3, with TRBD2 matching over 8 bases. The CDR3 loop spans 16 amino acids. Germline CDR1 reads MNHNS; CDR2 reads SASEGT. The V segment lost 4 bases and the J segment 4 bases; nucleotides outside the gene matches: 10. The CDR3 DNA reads TGTGCCAGCAGTGCTACCGGGACTAGATTTTCAGATACGCAGTATTTT. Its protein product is CASSATGTRFSDTQYF.